This TCR beta chain was recovered during a study of response to subunit inactivated influenza vaccine. TCRdb analysed the RT-PCR reads with MiXCR anew, one entry per CDR3 protein. The sample consists of some 500,000 distinct CDR3 sequences, 10% to 15% of them appearing once. In germline, CDR1 is SEHNR, CDR2 FQNEAQ (reference sequence). This CDR3 has 13 residues. Deletions cut 7 bases from V and 5 bases from J, with 14 bases between. Specimen: PBMCs from blood, collected roughly 46 days after vaccination. This chain connects TRBV7-9 to TRBJ2-5; no reliable D call. This TCR was recovered from a middle-aged man who received an inactivated influenza vaccine. This CDR3 is CASTWTSAETQYF. CDR3 coding DNA: TGTGCCAGCACCTGGACGTCGGCCGAGACCCAGTACTTC.